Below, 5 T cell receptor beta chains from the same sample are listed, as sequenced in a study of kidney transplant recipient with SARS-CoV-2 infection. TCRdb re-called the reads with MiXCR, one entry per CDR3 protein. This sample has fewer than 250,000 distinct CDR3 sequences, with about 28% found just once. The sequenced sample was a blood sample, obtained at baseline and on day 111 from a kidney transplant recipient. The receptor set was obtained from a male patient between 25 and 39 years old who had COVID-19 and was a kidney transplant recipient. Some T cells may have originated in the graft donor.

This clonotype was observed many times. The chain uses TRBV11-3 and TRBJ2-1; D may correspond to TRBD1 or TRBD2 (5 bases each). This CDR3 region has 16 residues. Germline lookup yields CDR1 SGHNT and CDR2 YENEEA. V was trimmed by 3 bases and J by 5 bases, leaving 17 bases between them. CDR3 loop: CASSFGTMEWDNEQFF. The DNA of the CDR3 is TGTGCCAGCAGCTTTGGGACCATGGAGTGGGACAATGAGCAGTTCTTC. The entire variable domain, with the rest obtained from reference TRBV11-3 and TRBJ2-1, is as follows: EAGVVQSPRYKIIEKKQPVAFWCNPISGHNTLYWYLQNLGQGPELLIRYENEEAVDDSQLPKDRFSAERLKGVDSTLKIQPAELGDSAVYLCASSFGTMEWDNEQFFGPGTRLTVL.

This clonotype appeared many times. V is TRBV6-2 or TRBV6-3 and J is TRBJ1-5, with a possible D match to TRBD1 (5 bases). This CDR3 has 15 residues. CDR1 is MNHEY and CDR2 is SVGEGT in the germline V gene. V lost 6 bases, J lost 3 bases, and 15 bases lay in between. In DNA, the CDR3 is TGTGCCAGCAGGGGACCGGACGGCCTCAATCAGCCCCAGCATTTT. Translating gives CASRGPDGLNQPQHF.

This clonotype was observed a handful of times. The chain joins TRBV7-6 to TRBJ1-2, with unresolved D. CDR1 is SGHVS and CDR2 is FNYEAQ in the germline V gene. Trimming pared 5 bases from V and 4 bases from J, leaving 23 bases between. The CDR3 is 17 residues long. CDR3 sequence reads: CASSGINESRKTYGYTF. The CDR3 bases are TGTGCCAGCAGCGGAATTAATGAATCTCGAAAGACCTATGGCTACACCTTC.

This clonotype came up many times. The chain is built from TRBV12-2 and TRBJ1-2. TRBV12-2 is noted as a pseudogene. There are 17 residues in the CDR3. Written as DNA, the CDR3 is TGTGCAAGTCGCCCCTTTACGACTCCACGAAAGACCTATGGCTACACCTTC. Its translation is CASRPFTTPRKTYGYTF.

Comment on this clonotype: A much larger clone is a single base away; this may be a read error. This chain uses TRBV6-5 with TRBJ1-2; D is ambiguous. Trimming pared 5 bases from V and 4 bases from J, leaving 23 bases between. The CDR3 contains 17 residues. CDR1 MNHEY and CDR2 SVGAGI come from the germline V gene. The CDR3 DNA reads TGTGCCAGCAGTCCAGTTTTGGAATGTAGAGAGACCTATGGCTACACCTTC. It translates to CASSPVLECRETYGYTF.